This T cell receptor (beta chain) was sequenced for a study of graft-versus-host responses after intestinal transplantation. For the study at large: Recipients were given multivisceral, liver-intestinal, or isolated intestinal transplants. Tacrolimus plus steroids were given to all recipients for 2 to 4 years, preceded by anti-thymocyte globulin induction.

Germline CDR1 MDHEN, CDR2 SYDVKM. The CDR3 is 15 amino acids. The V and J ends lost 7 bases and 4 bases, in that order; junction bases with no gene match: 5. Study observations and caveats: GvH clones detected in recipient marrow included some appearing first in ileum or blood. Maximum circulating GvH clone levels tracked with early post-transplant HvG decreases.

Assay used: immunoSEQ multiplex PCR; TCRdb lists only in-frame clones, some missing. The repertoire includes about 50,000 clones, 80% to 95% of them detected once, and 2% to 3% sits in the top ten. Remarks on this clone: Its antigen is currently unknown.

Sequencing used unstimulated CD4+ T cells sorted from spleen or lymph node cells, obtained before transplant. This TCR was recovered from a human donor who was the organ donor for an intestinal transplant. V and J are TRBV28 and TRBJ1-5; 12 nucleotides agree with TRBD1. The CDR3 protein is CASTGTGGVNQPQHF. In nucleotides, the CDR3 is TGTGCCAGCACCGGGACAGGGGGCGTGAATCAGCCCCAGCATTTT. The whole variable domain, filled in from reference TRBV28 and TRBJ1-5, reads DVKVTQSSRYLVKRTGEKVFLECVQDMDHENMFWYRQDPGLGLRLIYFSYDVKMKEKGDIPEGYSVSREKKERFSLILESASTNQTSMYLCASTGTGGVNQPQHFGDGTRLSIL.